The rows below give T cell receptor beta chains drawn from one sample of a study of blood T cell repertoires in COVID-19. The protocol was immunoSEQ multiplex PCR, while the TCRdb copy is restricted to in-frame clones and leaves out a portion. The sample carries about 220,000 clones, roughly 89% recorded once. The sample taken for sequencing was PBMCs or T cells enriched from blood (not recorded which). The receptors were gathered from a woman aged 40 to 50 who had recovered from COVID-19. The CDR3 runs from the conserved cysteine through the conserved F or W. A D gene is named only where the DNA matches it firmly. The size field is filled for only some rows; it gives once, few, many or a size class.

D: -
V: TRBV5-1
J: TRBJ2-2
size: -
CDR3: CASSGAVNTGELFF
DNA: TGCGCCAGCAGCGGGGCGGTGAACACCGGGGAGCTGTTTTTT

D: TRBD2
V: TRBV5-5
J: TRBJ2-1
size: few
CDR3: CASSTRLAGAGEQFF
DNA: TGTGCCAGCAGTACCCGACTAGCGGGAGCGGGGGAGCAGTTCTTC

D: -
V: TRBV5-4
J: TRBJ2-2
size: -
CDR3: CASSLRGEGTGELFF
DNA: TGTGCCAGCAGCTTGCGGGGTGAAGGCACCGGGGAGCTGTTTTTT

D: -
V: TRBV11-3
J: TRBJ2-1
size: once
CDR3: CASSRLRGEGRNEQFF
DNA: TGTGCCAGCAGCCGACTAAGGGGGGAGGGGAGGAATGAGCAGTTCTTC

D: -
V: TRBV28
J: TRBJ2-1
size: -
CDR3: CASSLGPGVEENEQFF
DNA: TGTGCCAGCAGTTTAGGGCCGGGAGTGGAAGAGAATGAGCAGTTCTTC

D: TRBD1
V: TRBV28
J: TRBJ1-5
size: -
CDR3: CASTGQGSYQPQHF
DNA: TGTGCCAGCACTGGACAGGGCTCCTATCAGCCCCAGCATTTT

D: -
V: TRBV19
J: TRBJ2-3
size: -
CDR3: CASTGGGDPDTQYF
DNA: TGTGCCAGTACCGGGGGAGGAGATCCAGATACGCAGTATTTT

D: -
V: TRBV6-5
J: TRBJ1-6
size: -
CDR3: CASSPPGVNYSPLHF
DNA: TGTGCCAGCAGCCCCCCCGGGGTAAACTATTCACCCCTCCACTTT

D: -
V: TRBV5-4
J: TRBJ2-2
size: -
CDR3: CASSTKLTPNGELFF
DNA: TGTGCCAGCAGCACTAAGCTAACCCCGAACGGGGAGCTGTTTTTT

D: -
V: TRBV21-1
J: TRBJ1-5
size: -
CDR3: CASSNDPGQSNSNQPQHF
DNA: TGTGCCAGCAGCAACGATCCGGGACAGAGTAATAGCAATCAGCCCCAGCATTTT

D: -
V: TRBV5-1
J: TRBJ2-3
size: -
CDR3: CASSYTGTSTDTQYF
DNA: TGCGCCAGCAGCTATACAGGGACAAGCACAGATACGCAGTATTTT

D: -
V: TRBV5-6
J: TRBJ1-1
size: -
CDR3: CASSLGPGGGSEAFF
DNA: TGTGCCAGCAGCTTGGGGCCGGGTGGTGGATCTGAAGCTTTCTTT

D: TRBD1
V: TRBV9
J: TRBJ1-2
size: once
CDR3: CASSAPDRAYGYTF
DNA: TGTGCCAGCAGCGCCCCGGACAGGGCATATGGCTACACCTTC

D: TRBD1
V: TRBV11-2
J: TRBJ2-7
size: many
CDR3: CASRGTGEHEQYF
DNA: TGTGCCAGCAGGGGGACAGGGGAACACGAGCAGTACTTC

D: -
V: TRBV7-9
J: TRBJ1-6
size: -
CDR3: CASSLRQGVSPLHF
DNA: TGTGCCAGCAGCTTACGGCAGGGTGTTTCACCCCTCCACTTT

D: -
V: TRBV5-4
J: TRBJ1-1
size: -
CDR3: CASSLARGGGNEAFF
DNA: TGTGCCAGCAGCTTGGCTCGGGGGGGCGGGAATGAAGCTTTCTTT

D: TRBD1
V: TRBV28
J: TRBJ1-4
size: -
CDR3: CASRRTLRGTNEKLFF
DNA: TGTGCCAGCAGACGAACCCTCAGGGGGACTAATGAAAAACTGTTTTTT

D: -
V: TRBV5-4
J: TRBJ2-3
size: -
CDR3: CASSLGAEGTDTQYF
DNA: TGTGCCAGCAGCTTGGGGGCGGAGGGCACAGATACGCAGTATTTT

D: TRBD2
V: TRBV10-3
J: TRBJ2-3
size: -
CDR3: CAISPGLAATDTQYF
DNA: TGTGCCATCAGTCCGGGACTAGCGGCCACAGATACGCAGTATTTT

D: -
V: TRBV24-1
J: TRBJ2-5
size: -
CDR3: CATSDRTGGGTQYF
DNA: TGTGCCACCAGTGACCGTACAGGGGGGGGGACCCAGTACTTC

D: -
V: TRBV11-2
J: TRBJ1-1
size: -
CDR3: CASSRYGKNRVNTEAFF
DNA: TGTGCCAGCAGCCGCTATGGTAAAAACAGGGTGAACACTGAAGCTTTCTTT

D: TRBD2
V: TRBV9
J: TRBJ2-5
size: -
CDR3: CASSASGQETQYF
DNA: TGTGCCAGCAGCGCTAGCGGCCAAGAGACCCAGTACTTC

D: -
V: TRBV5-6
J: TRBJ1-4
size: -
CDR3: CASSLASGRSGYEKLFF
DNA: TGTGCCAGCAGCTTGGCCTCAGGGCGATCTGGGTATGAAAAACTGTTTTTT

D: TRBD1
V: TRBV28
J: TRBJ1-3
size: -
CDR3: CASSFQGAQGNTIYF
DNA: TGTGCCAGCAGTTTCCAGGGGGCGCAAGGAAACACCATATATTTT

D: TRBD2
V: TRBV7-2
J: TRBJ2-7
size: few
CDR3: CASSRAHSGRLSYEQYF
DNA: TGTGCCAGCAGCCGCGCCCATAGCGGGAGATTATCCTACGAGCAGTACTTC

D: -
V: TRBV30
J: TRBJ1-1
size: -
CDR3: CAWRSMNTEAFF
DNA: TGTGCCTGGAGAAGCATGAACACTGAAGCTTTCTTT

D: -
V: TRBV19
J: TRBJ1-1
size: -
CDR3: CASSTQGWREAFF
DNA: TGTGCCAGTAGTACTCAGGGCTGGCGGGAGGCTTTCTTT

D: -
V: TRBV28
J: TRBJ1-5
size: -
CDR3: CASSLTGGYSNQPQHF
DNA: TGTGCCAGCAGTTTGACCGGGGGGTATAGCAATCAGCCCCAGCATTTT

D: -
V: TRBV7-8
J: TRBJ2-5
size: -
CDR3: CASRQNRAGRRETQYF
DNA: TGTGCCAGCAGGCAAAACAGGGCCGGGAGGAGAGAGACCCAGTACTTC

D: -
V: TRBV19
J: TRBJ1-5
size: many
CDR3: CASRVQNSNQPQHF
DNA: TGTGCCAGTAGGGTCCAGAATAGCAATCAGCCCCAGCATTTT